This TCR beta chain stems from a study of human T cells and chemical hapten exposure. Background on the study: Slight differences in pooled library volume were the main source of varying TCR yields across samples. Overall study results and limits: Once DPC sensitization occurred, TCRs above 1 in 1000 frequency showed no change.

Points on this clonotype: Its cognate antigen is unknown.

Stated time point: healthy volunteer bleed at 2 weeks. Extraction yielded total RNA from whole blood (unfractionated). Authors' processing steps: Across samples, TCR counts had a median of about 88,000 and ranged from 23,224 to 690,600. TCRdb called the RACE reads again in MiXCR, with one record for every CDR3 protein. These V and J calls rely on TCRdb rather than the paper's analysis. The data show 130,000 or so distinct CDR3 sequences, about 9.4% seen once. Trimming left V 1 base short and J 5 bases short, with 11 bases between. CDR3 length: 14 amino acids. CDR1 is MGHDK and CDR2 is SYGVNS in the germline V gene.

The TCR comes from a male donor in good health. Some clones in this sample may be carry-over from other donors' samples. The chain recombines TRBV25-1 with TRBJ1-1; D possibly corresponds to TRBD1 (5 bases). Sequencing input: whole blood. This CDR3 is CASSESWGRTEAFF. In DNA form, the CDR3 reads TGTGCCAGCAGTGAATCTTGGGGGAGAACTGAAGCTTTCTTT.